This T cell receptor (beta chain) was recorded in a study of cytomegalovirus exposure and HLA in healthy donors. Study findings and constraints: A few of the chains that were CMV-associated were confirmed in vitro to be specific for CMV antigens.

In the PCR, 60 Vbeta and 13 Jbeta primers were used. Using immunoSEQ multiplex PCR, the repertoire was profiled, and TCRdb retains in-frame clones only, with some absent. This sample has about 150,000 clones; roughly 80% occur once, and the top ten carry roughly 3.6%. J lost 0 bases, V lost 9 bases, and 3 bases had no gene match. The germline CDR1 and CDR2 sequences are MDHEN and SYDVKM. The CDR3 contains 14 residues. Comment on this clone: Its specificity is unknown.

This chain links TRBV28 with TRBJ2-7; the match to TRBD2 covers 12 bases. Sequencing used PBMCs. The receptor's source is a human donor in good health. CDR3 residues: CASGLAGISYEQYF. The CDR3 DNA reads TGTGCCAGTGGACTAGCGGGGATCTCCTACGAGCAGTACTTC.